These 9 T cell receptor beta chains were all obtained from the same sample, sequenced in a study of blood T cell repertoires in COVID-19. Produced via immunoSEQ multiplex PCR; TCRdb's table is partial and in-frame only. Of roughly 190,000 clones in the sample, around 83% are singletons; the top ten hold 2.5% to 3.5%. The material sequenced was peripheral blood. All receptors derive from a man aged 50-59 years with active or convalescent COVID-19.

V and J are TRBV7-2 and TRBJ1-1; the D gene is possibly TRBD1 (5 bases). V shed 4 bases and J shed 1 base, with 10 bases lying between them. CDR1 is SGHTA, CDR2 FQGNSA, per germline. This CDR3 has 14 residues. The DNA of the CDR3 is TGTGCCAGCAGCTCGGGACTCCAGAACACTGAAGCTTTCTTT. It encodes CASSSGLQNTEAFF.

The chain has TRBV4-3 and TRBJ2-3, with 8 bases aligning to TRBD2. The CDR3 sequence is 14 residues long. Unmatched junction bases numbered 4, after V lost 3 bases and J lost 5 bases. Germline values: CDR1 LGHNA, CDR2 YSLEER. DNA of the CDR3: TGCGCCAGCAGCCAGGGCGGGGGGAGAGATACGCAGTATTTT. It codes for CASSQGGGRDTQYF.

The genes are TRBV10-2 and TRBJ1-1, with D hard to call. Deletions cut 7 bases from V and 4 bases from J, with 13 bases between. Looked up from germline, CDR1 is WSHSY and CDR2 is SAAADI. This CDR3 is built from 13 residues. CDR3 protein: CASNHSPRTEAFF. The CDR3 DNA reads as TGCGCCAGCAATCACAGCCCTCGCACTGAAGCTTTCTTT.

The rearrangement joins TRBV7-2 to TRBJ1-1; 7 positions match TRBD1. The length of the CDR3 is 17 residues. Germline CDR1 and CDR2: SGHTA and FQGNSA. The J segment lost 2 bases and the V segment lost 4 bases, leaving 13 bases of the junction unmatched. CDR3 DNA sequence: TGTGCCAGCAGCTCTCCCCCTTTTGACAGGGCTAACACTGAAGCTTTCTTT. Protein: CASSSPPFDRANTEAFF.

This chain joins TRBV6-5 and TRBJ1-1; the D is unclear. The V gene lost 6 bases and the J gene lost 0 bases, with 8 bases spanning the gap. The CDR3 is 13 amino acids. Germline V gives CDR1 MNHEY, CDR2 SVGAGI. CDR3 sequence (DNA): TGTGCCAGCAGGGAGACGGTGAACACTGAAGCTTTCTTT. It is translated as CASRETVNTEAFF.

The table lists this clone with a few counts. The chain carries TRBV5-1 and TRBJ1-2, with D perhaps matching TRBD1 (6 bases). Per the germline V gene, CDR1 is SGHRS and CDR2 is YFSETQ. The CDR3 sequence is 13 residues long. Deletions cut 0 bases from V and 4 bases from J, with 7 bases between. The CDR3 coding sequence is TGCGCCAGCAGCTTGGGACAGGTCTATGGCTACACCTTC. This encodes CASSLGQVYGYTF. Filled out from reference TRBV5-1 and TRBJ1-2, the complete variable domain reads KAGVTQTPRYLIKTRGQQVTLSCSPISGHRSVSWYQQTPGQGLQFLFEYFSETQRNKGNFPGRFSGRQFSNSRSEMNVSTLELGDSALYLCASSLGQVYGYTFGSGTRLTVV.

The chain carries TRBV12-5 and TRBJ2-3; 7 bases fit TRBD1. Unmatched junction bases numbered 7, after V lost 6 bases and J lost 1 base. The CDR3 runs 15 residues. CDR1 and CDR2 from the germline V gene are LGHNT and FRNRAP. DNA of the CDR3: TGTGCTAGTGGGATAAGACAGGGTGGCACAGATACGCAGTATTTT. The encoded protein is CASGIRQGGTDTQYF.

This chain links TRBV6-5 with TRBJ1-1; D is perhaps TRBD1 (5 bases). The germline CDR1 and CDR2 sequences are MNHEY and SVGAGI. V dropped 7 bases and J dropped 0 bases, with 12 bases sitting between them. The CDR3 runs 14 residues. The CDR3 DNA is TGTGCCAGCATCCTAGGGGTTTTGAACACTGAAGCTTTCTTT. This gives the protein CASILGVLNTEAFF.

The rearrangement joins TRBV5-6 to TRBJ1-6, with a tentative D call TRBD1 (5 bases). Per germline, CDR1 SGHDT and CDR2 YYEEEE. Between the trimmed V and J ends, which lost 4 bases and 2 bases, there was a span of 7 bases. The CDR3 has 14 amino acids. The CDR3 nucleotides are TGTGCCAGCAGCCCCAGGGCCTATAATTCACCCCTCCACTTT. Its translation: CASSPRAYNSPLHF.